This entry concerns a single T cell receptor (beta chain). The antigen is unknown. The data are from a study of T cells after yellow fever vaccination. The study, taken as a whole, reports: Repertoires obtained by FACS sorting could include abundant clonotypes that entered as contaminants from the bulk population. Primary-vaccination clones mostly resurfaced post-booster (96% CD4, approximately 90% CD8).

It was through 5'RACE template switching that TCR cDNA was made, with a universal primer site and UMIs added. MiXCR was run by TCRdb on the 5' RACE reads, yielding one entry per CDR3 protein. The top ten hold about 17% of the sample, which has around 500,000 distinct CDR3 sequences, about a fifth seen once. Germline V gene lookup returns CDR1 MNHEY and CDR2 SVGAGI. This CDR3 contains 13 residues. Trimming took off 3 bases at V and 4 bases at J, with 6 bases between the two ends. The chain couples TRBV6-5 to TRBJ2-2, with D uncertain. This TCR was recovered from a man between 18 and 35 years old who received the YFV17D yellow fever vaccine. Sequenced here: PBMCs, sampled less than 25 days after the first yellow fever vaccination. CDR3 residues: CASSYTVTGELFF. As DNA, the CDR3 is TGTGCCAGCAGTTATACGGTCACCGGGGAGCTGTTTTTT.